Detailed here is one T cell receptor beta chain. This entry comes from a study of blood T cell repertoires in COVID-19. Study-level background: Acute-phase and convalescent COVID-19 samples originated in the United States, Italy and Spain. Sources were T cells, B-cell-depleted T cells, or PBMCs; the material itself was cDNA or gDNA.

Per the authors' pipeline: How many nucleated cells were present was estimated from reference gene primer amplification. Assay: immunoSEQ multiplex PCR; the TCRdb copy retains only in-frame clones and omits some. The DNA was the basis for D and trimming; V, J and clone size are from that table. The table includes 70,000 to 85,000 clones, under 95% detected once. The clonotype was recovered from a human donor in a cohort sampled during active COVID-19. Sequenced material: peripheral blood.

The DNA of the CDR3 is TGTGCCAGCAGCGGGACATCCCCTCTCTACGAGCAGTACTTC. Translation: CASSGTSPLYEQYF. The rearrangement joins TRBV27 to TRBJ2-7; possibly TRBD1 for D (6 bases). The CDR3 runs 14 residues. Germline CDR1 is MNHEY and CDR2 is SMNVEV (reference sequence). V lost 6 bases and J 3 bases, leaving 15 bases between the germline ends.